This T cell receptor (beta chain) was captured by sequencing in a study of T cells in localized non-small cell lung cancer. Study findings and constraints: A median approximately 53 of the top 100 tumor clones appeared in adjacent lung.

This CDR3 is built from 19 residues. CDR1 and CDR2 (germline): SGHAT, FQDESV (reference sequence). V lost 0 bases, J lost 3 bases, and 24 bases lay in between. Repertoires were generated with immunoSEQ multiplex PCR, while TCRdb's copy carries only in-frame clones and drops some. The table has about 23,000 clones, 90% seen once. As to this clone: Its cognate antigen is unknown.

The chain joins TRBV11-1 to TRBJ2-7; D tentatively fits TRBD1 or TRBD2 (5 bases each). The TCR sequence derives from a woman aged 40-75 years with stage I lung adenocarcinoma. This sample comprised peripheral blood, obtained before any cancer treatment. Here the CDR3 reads CASSLAAPGTPSMHYEQYF. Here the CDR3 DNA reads TGTGCCAGCAGCTTAGCCGCTCCCGGGACCCCCTCGATGCACTACGAGCAGTACTTC.